The 6 T cell receptor beta chains below were found in one sample sequenced in a study of graft-versus-host responses after intestinal transplantation. These receptors have no identified antigens. The protocol was immunoSEQ multiplex PCR, while the TCRdb copy is restricted to in-frame clones and leaves out a portion. This table holds some 90,000 clones, approximately 82% found once. The specimen was unstimulated CD4+ T cells sorted from spleen or lymph node cells, collected before intestinal transplant. The receptors stem from a human donor who received an intestinal transplant.

This rearrangement joins TRBV11-1 to TRBJ2-7; 9 bases fit TRBD2. This CDR3 has 16 amino acids. Germline V lookup: CDR1 SGHAT, CDR2 FQDESV (reference sequence). V shed 5 bases and J 2 bases; nucleotides not matched to a gene: 10. As DNA, the CDR3 is TGTGCCAGCAGCCCTCACGTGGTAGCGGGAGCCTACGAGCAGTACTTC. This encodes CASSPHVVAGAYEQYF.

The CDR3 coding sequence is TGTGCCAGCAGTTCTCACGGAGGGGGCGGATACGAGCAGTACTTC. This gives the protein CASSSHGGGGYEQYF. This sequence joins TRBV6-5 and TRBJ2-7, with D possibly TRBD1 on 7 matching bases. Germline CDR1 reads MNHEY; CDR2 reads SVGAGI. The ends were cut back, 4 bases at V and 4 bases at J, with 17 bases in the middle. The CDR3 spans 15 residues.

The gene calls are TRBV7-3 and TRBJ2-7; 9 bases align to TRBD2. Germline-derived CDR1 and CDR2 are SGHTA and FQGTGA. Trimming removed 5 bases from V and 5 bases from J; junction bases left unmatched: 7. The CDR3 contains 14 residues. CDR3 in amino acids: CASSLAGLAHEQYF. CDR3 in DNA: TGTGCCAGCAGCCTCGCGGGACTAGCCCACGAGCAGTACTTC.

The chain recombines TRBV5-6 with TRBJ2-7, with 10 bases fitting TRBD2. Trimming cost V 4 bases and J 1 base; bases outside gene matches: 2. Germline lookup yields CDR1 SGHDT and CDR2 YYEEEE. The CDR3 runs 14 residues. The CDR3 DNA follows: TGTGCCAGCAGCCTAGCGGGAGCGTCCTACGAGCAGTACTTC. It translates to CASSLAGASYEQYF.

The rearrangement links TRBV7-8 to TRBJ2-3, with TRBD1 matching over 7 bases. Losses at the gene ends were 4 bases for V and 3 bases for J; bases not matched to a gene: 7. The CDR3 runs 15 residues. The germline V gene has CDR1 SGHVS and CDR2 FQNEAQ. The CDR3 sequence: CASSSRGMRTDTQYF. CDR3 DNA: TGTGCCAGCAGCTCCAGGGGGATGAGGACAGATACGCAGTATTTT.

In DNA form, the CDR3 reads TGTGCCAGCAGCTTCGACTGGGGGCCTGGCGATGGCTACACCTTC. This translates into CASSFDWGPGDGYTF. V usage is TRBV11-2 and J usage is TRBJ1-2, with a weak D call TRBD1 (6 bases). The CDR3 has 15 residues. CDR1 SGHAT and CDR2 FQNNGV come from the germline V gene. The germline V and J ends were trimmed by 3 bases and 6 bases, with 17 bases remaining between them.